This TCR beta chain came from a study of shared clonotypes between healthy human individuals. Germline CDR1 reads LNHDA; CDR2 reads SQIVND (reference sequence). The CDR3 contains 13 residues. Between the trimmed V and J ends, which lost 6 bases and 7 bases, there was a span of 12 bases. TCRdb's copy holds only in-frame clones and misses some; the assay was immunoSEQ multiplex PCR. The table has some 1,400,000 clones, roughly 96% seen once; the top ten hold over 1%. The sequencing input was naive CD4+ T cells sorted from blood. The subset is: CD45RA+ positively selected. This chain connects TRBV19 to TRBJ1-4; D is uncertain. This clonotype was obtained from a man aged 25 to 40 in good health. The CDR3 nucleotides read TGTGCCAGTAGCCTGGGAACAGCTGAAAAACTGTTTTTT. Translated: CASSLGTAEKLFF.